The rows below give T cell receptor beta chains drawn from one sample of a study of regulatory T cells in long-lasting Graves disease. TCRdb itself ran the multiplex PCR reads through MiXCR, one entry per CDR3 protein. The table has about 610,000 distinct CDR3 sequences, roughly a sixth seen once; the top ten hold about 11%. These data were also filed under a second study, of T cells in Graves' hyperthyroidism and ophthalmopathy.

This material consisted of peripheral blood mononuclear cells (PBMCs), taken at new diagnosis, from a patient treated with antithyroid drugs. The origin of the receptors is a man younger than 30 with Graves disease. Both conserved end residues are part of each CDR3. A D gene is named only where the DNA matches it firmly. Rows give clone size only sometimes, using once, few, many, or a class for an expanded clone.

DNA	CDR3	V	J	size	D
TGTGCCAGCCGTATTCGGGGAACCTACTATGGCTACACCTTC	CASRIRGTYYGYTF	TRBV27	TRBJ1-2	.	.
TGCGCCAGCAGCTCGGACCAATCGGGCTACACCTTC	CASSSDQSGYTF	TRBV5-1	TRBJ1-2	.	.
TGCAGTGCTAGAGATCCCGTAAGGGGGGCCAATCAGTCCCAGCATTTT	CSARDPVRGANQSQHF	TRBV20-1	TRBJ1-5	.	.
TGTGCCAGCAAATCGCCAGGAGGTACTGAAGCTTTCTTT	CASKSPGGTEAFF	TRBV13	TRBJ1-1	.	.
TGTGCCAGCAGCTTAACGGGCGGGAGGGGCGATGAGCAGTTCTTC	CASSLTGGRGDEQFF	TRBV7-3	TRBJ2-1	few	TRBD2
TGTGCCAGCAGCTGGCGGGGCTCTGGGGCCAACGTCCTGACTTTC	CASSWRGSGANVLTF	TRBV13	TRBJ2-6	once	.
TGTGCCAGCTCGACCGAATTCTCCTACGAGCAGTACTTC	CASSTEFSYEQYF	TRBV6-4	TRBJ2-7	.	.
TGCGCCAGCCACGAGGGTAGCGGGAACAATGAGCAGTTCTTC	CASHEGSGNNEQFF	TRBV5-1	TRBJ2-1	.	TRBD2
TGCAGTGCTAGAGTAATGGGAAGCGGGAAAGGTAATGAGCAGTTCTTC	CSARVMGSGKGNEQFF	TRBV20-1	TRBJ2-1	many	TRBD2
TGTGCCAGCAGTCCCGGCCTGGGGACAGGGGGAGGCTACACCTTC	CASSPGLGTGGGYTF	TRBV27	TRBJ1-2	few	TRBD1
TGTGCCAGCAGCGGGGGAGGGGGCCGTGATGAAAAACTGTTTTTT	CASSGGGGRDEKLFF	TRBV7-6	TRBJ1-4	.	TRBD1
TGTGCCAGCAGCACGTCGAGGAGCGGTAGTACCGAGCAGTACTTC	CASSTSRSGSTEQYF	TRBV3-1	TRBJ2-7	many	.
TGTGCCAGCAGCCACCCGCGAGCCTATGGCTACACCTTC	CASSHPRAYGYTF	TRBV7-9	TRBJ1-2	many	.
TGTGCCAGCAGCTTAGGCGTCGGGACAGAGGCCACAGATACGCAGTATTTT	CASSLGVGTEATDTQYF	TRBV11-3	TRBJ2-3	many	TRBD1
TGTGCCAGCAGTTCTCCCGGGACAGGGCCCGCCAATGAGCAGTTCTTC	CASSSPGTGPANEQFF	TRBV28	TRBJ2-1	many	TRBD1
TGCAGTGCCCCCGTACCGGGAGGGCCCTACGAGCAGTACTTC	CSAPVPGGPYEQYF	TRBV20-1	TRBJ2-7	few	TRBD2
TGTGCCAGCAGCCTATTTGGAGAGGGGAGGGAGCAGTACTTC	CASSLFGEGREQYF	TRBV3-1	TRBJ2-7	.	.
TGTGCCAGCAGTGAAACCTGGAGGGGCACTGAAGCTTTCTTT	CASSETWRGTEAFF	TRBV6-1	TRBJ1-1	few	.
TGCAGCGTTGACCGGCTTGCCAAAAACATTCAGTACTTC	CSVDRLAKNIQYF	TRBV29-1	TRBJ2-4	many	.
TGCGCCAGCAGCCAAGAAGGGAATAACTATGGCTACGCCTTC	CASSQEGNNYGYAF	TRBV4-1	TRBJ1-2	.	.
TGTGCCAGTAGTGCACCTCTCGAACTTTTCTTT	CASSAPLELFF	TRBV19	TRBJ1-1	few	.
TGTGCCAGCAGTTTCAGAGGACAGGCGGGGGCCAAAAACATTCAGTACTTC	CASSFRGQAGAKNIQYF	TRBV27	TRBJ2-4	few	.
TGTGCCAGCAGCCAAGGGTACGAAGATACGCAGTATTTT	CASSQGYEDTQYF	TRBV3-1	TRBJ2-3	many	.